The 14 T cell receptor beta chains given below trace back to one sample, sequenced in a study of blood T cell repertoires in COVID-19. Libraries were prepared by immunoSEQ multiplex PCR; TCRdb keeps only in-frame clonotypes and omits some of them. This table has about 200,000 clones, about 90% appearing once. Sequenced input: peripheral blood. The source is a man younger than 35 with active or convalescent COVID-19.

This sequence joins TRBV19 and TRBJ1-2; D is unclear. From germline, CDR1 is LNHDA and CDR2 SQIVND (reference sequence). The CDR3 contains 15 residues. V was clipped by 5 bases and J by 4 bases, with 17 bases between them. The CDR3, as DNA: TGTGCCAGTAGTGCCCTCCCCCCGGGTTCCTATGGCTACACCTTC. The encoded protein is CASSALPPGSYGYTF.

The chain carries TRBV24-1 and TRBJ2-5, with 13 bases aligning to TRBD2. In germline, CDR1 is KGHDR, CDR2 SFDVKD. Trimming removed 4 bases from V and 2 bases from J; junction bases left unmatched: 0. The length of the CDR3 is 15 residues. The CDR3 DNA reads TGTGCCACCAGTGAGGGACTAGCGGGGCAAGAGACCCAGTACTTC. Amino acid sequence: CATSEGLAGQETQYF.

The V gene is TRBV5-4, the J gene TRBJ1-1; no firm D call. V was clipped by 4 bases and J by 1 base, with 8 bases between them. Germline values: CDR1 SGHNT, CDR2 YYREEE (reference sequence). This CDR3 is built from 13 residues. The CDR3, as DNA: TGTGCCAGCAGCACCAACAGGAACACTGAAGCTTTCTTT. It yields the protein CASSTNRNTEAFF.

The chain uses TRBV18 and TRBJ2-2, with 7 bases matching TRBD1. The V segment lost 10 bases and the J segment 3 bases; nucleotides outside the gene matches: 8. The V gene's germline CDR1 is KGHSH and CDR2 LQKENI. The CDR3 runs to 14 residues. CDR3 DNA sequence: TGTGCCACTTCGGACAGGCCGGACACCGGGGAGCTGTTTTTT. Residues: CATSDRPDTGELFF.

Only one count was recorded for this clone. This chain joins TRBV6-7 and TRBJ2-1; 8 bases align to TRBD2. TRBV6-7 is an ORF; its function is uncertain. CDR3 size: 16 residues. The junction had 14 bases not matched to a gene; V was cut back by 0 bases and J by 13 bases. CDR3 region: CASSYSSQAGEPHQFF. For the CDR3, the DNA is TGTGCCAGCAGTTACTCGAGCCAAGCGGGAGAACCTCACCAGTTCTTC.

The chain recombines TRBV10-3 with TRBJ2-7, with 8 bases identical to TRBD2. CDR3 length: 15 residues. The germline V gene has CDR1 ENHRY and CDR2 SYGVKD. V lost 6 bases to trimming and J lost 3 bases; unmatched junction nucleotides: 10. CDR3 in amino acids: CAISTVGTSIYEQYF. In nucleotides, the CDR3 is TGTGCCATCAGCACGGTTGGGACTAGTATCTACGAGCAGTACTTC.

The rearrangement links TRBV6-5 to TRBJ1-4, with D unclear. This CDR3 comprises 14 residues. V was trimmed by 7 bases and J by 4 bases, leaving 13 bases between them. Germline V gene sequence: CDR1 MNHEY, CDR2 SVGAGI. This chain's CDR3 is CASNRNGVNEKLFF. CDR3 nucleotide sequence: TGTGCCAGCAACCGAAACGGGGTTAATGAAAAACTGTTTTTT.

The rearrangement uses TRBV5-1 and TRBJ2-3, with TRBD2 identical over 8 bases. The germline gives CDR1 SGHRS, CDR2 YFSETQ. The CDR3 consists of 15 residues. The V segment lost 1 base and the J segment 4 bases; nucleotides outside the gene matches: 5. This CDR3 is CASSLFGTRADTQYF. CDR3 nucleotides: TGCGCCAGCAGCTTGTTCGGGACTAGAGCAGATACGCAGTATTTT.

This clone was observed a single time. This sequence joins TRBV2 and TRBJ2-2; 9 nucleotides line up with TRBD1. Germline V CDR1 and CDR2: SNHLY, FYNNEI. Unmatched junction bases numbered 8, after V lost 5 bases and J lost 7 bases. The CDR3 extends over 15 amino acids. CDR3 nucleotide sequence: TGTGCCAGCAGTCCCCTGACAGGGGGAGGCGGGGAGCTGTTTTTT. This encodes CASSPLTGGGGELFF.

The rearrangement joins TRBV6-6 to TRBJ2-1; possible D gene TRBD1, 6 bases. V was clipped by 5 bases and J by 7 bases, with 27 bases between them. The V gene's germline CDR1 is MNHNY and CDR2 SVGAGI (reference sequence). CDR3 length: 18 amino acids. The CDR3 is CASSRTPGTSTYSNEQFF. DNA of the CDR3: TGTGCCAGCAGTCGGACTCCCGGGACATCTACCTATTCGAATGAGCAGTTCTTC.

The chain links TRBV30 to TRBJ1-6; 11 bases agree with TRBD1. Germline V gene sequence: CDR1 GTSNPN, CDR2 SVGIG (reference sequence). This CDR3 has 16 amino acids. V lost 4 bases, J lost 9 bases, and 11 bases stayed unmatched. The CDR3 bases are TGTGCCTGGAATAAAGACCGGGACAGGGGGATTTCACCCCTCCACTTT. It codes for CAWNKDRDRGISPLHF.

This chain uses TRBV30 with TRBJ2-3, with D tentatively TRBD2 (5 bases). This CDR3 has 14 amino acids. The V and J ends lost 1 base and 1 base respectively, with 9 bases between them. Germline-derived CDR1 and CDR2 are GTSNPN and SVGIG (reference sequence). The CDR3 nucleotides read TGTGCCTGGAGTGCGGTCGGGGGCACAGATACGCAGTATTTT. Translating it yields CAWSAVGGTDTQYF.

This chain links TRBV6-5 with TRBJ2-1; 8 nucleotides agree with TRBD1. The junction had 7 bases not matched to a gene; V was cut back by 6 bases and J by 9 bases. CDR3 length equals 13 residues. In germline, CDR1 is MNHEY, CDR2 SVGAGI. CDR3 bases: TGTGCCAGCAGCCGTAGGACAGGGCCTGAGCAGTTCTTC. This codes for CASSRRTGPEQFF.

This clone has just one count. The chain combines TRBV11-3 with TRBJ2-1; D gene uncertain. There are 14 residues in the CDR3. Germline assignment: CDR1 SGHNT and CDR2 YENEEA. With 1 base removed from V and 0 bases from J, the gap between germline ends came to 4 bases. CDR3 nucleotides: TGTGCCAGCAGCTTAGTCGGCTCCTACAATGAGCAGTTCTTC. Amino acid sequence: CASSLVGSYNEQFF.